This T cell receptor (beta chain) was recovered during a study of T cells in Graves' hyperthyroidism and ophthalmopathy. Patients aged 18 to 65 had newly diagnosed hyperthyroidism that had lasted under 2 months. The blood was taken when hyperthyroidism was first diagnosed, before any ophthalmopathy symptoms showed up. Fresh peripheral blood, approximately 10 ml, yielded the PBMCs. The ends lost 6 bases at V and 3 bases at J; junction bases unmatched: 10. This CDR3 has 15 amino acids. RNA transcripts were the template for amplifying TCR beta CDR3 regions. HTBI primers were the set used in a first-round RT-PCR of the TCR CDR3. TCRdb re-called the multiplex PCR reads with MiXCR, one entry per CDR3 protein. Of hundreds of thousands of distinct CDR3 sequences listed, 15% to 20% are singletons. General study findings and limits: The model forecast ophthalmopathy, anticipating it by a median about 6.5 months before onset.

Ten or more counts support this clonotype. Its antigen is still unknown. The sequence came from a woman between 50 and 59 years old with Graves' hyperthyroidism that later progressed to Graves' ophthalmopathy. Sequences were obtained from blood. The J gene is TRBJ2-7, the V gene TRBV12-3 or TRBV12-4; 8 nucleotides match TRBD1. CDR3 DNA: TGTGCCAGCAGAGTGACAGGGGAAGTTTTCTACGAGCAGTACTTC. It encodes CASRVTGEVFYEQYF.